The 28 T cell receptor beta chains in this list originate from one sample, sequenced in a study of CD8 T cells in ankylosing spondylitis. The antigens of these receptors remain unknown. TCRdb reanalysed the 5' RACE reads using MiXCR and keeps one entry per CDR3 protein. The sample shows 700,000 to 850,000 distinct CDR3 sequences, approximately 10% of them seen only once. Study-level findings and limits: A motif of roughly eight highly homologous TCR beta variants was seen as apparently characteristic of ankylosing spondylitis blood.

Specimen: blood, either unsorted or a sorted T cell fraction (not recorded which). Every receptor here comes from a male donor with ankylosing spondylitis.

Only a few counts were recorded for this clonotype. The genes are TRBV7-6 and TRBJ1-6, with 7 bases identical to TRBD1. The CDR3 has 15 amino acids. CDR1 is SGHVS and CDR2 is FNYEAQ in the germline V gene. The V gene end was trimmed by 4 bases and the J gene end by 4 bases; junction bases not matched to a gene: 4. DNA for the CDR3: TGTGCCAGCAGCTACGACAGGGATTATAATTCACCCCTCCACTTT. Encoded protein: CASSYDRDYNSPLHF.

This clonotype was seen a handful of times. The rearrangement joins TRBV29-1 to TRBJ1-2; D is possibly TRBD1 (5 bases). In germline, CDR1 is SQVTM, CDR2 ANQGSEA. The CDR3 spans 11 residues. Trimming removed 3 bases at V and 4 bases at J, with 6 bases between. CDR3 DNA sequence: TGCAGCGTTGATGACAGCTATGGCTACACCTTC. Translation: CSVDDSYGYTF.

The gene calls are TRBV24-1 and TRBJ2-1; 7 bases map to TRBD1. This CDR3 has 15 amino acids. V shed 3 bases, J shed 4 bases, and the junction held 5 bases outside the gene matches. Germline CDR1 reads KGHDR; CDR2 reads SFDVKD. CDR3 sequence (DNA): TGTGCCACCAGTGATATAGACAGGGATTACAATGAGCAGTTCTTC. Protein product: CATSDIDRDYNEQFF.

The CDR3 region has the DNA TGCGCCAGCAGCCAACTTAGCGGGAGCTCCTACGAGCAGTACTTC. It codes for CASSQLSGSSYEQYF. The rearrangement uses TRBV4-3 and TRBJ2-7; 9 bases map to TRBD2. V trimming: 2 bases; J trimming: 0 bases; junction bases outside the gene matches: 2. The CDR3 extends over 15 amino acids. From germline, CDR1 is LGHNA and CDR2 YSLEER.

This clonotype came up many times. The chain is built from TRBV12-3 or TRBV12-4 and TRBJ1-3; D is unresolved. This CDR3 region has 13 residues. Trimming took off 6 bases at V and 0 bases at J, with 6 bases between the two ends. In DNA form, the CDR3 reads TGTGCCAGCAGACCGGCCTCTGGAAACACCATATATTTT. This gives the protein CASRPASGNTIYF.

The chain is built from TRBV6-2 or TRBV6-3 and TRBJ2-7, with a possible D match to TRBD2 (6 bases). V was clipped by 8 bases and J by 6 bases, with 11 bases between them. The CDR3 has 11 amino acids. Germline V lookup: CDR1 MNHEY, CDR2 SVGEGT. The CDR3 DNA reads TGTGCCAGCCAGCGCGGGGTCGAGCAGTACTTC. It yields the protein CASQRGVEQYF.

This clonotype was detected a few times. The chain uses TRBV30 and TRBJ1-5; TRBD1 might be the D (6 bases). Trimming took 1 base from V and 4 from J, leaving 8 bases between them. The CDR3 length is 13 residues. Germline V gives CDR1 GTSNPN, CDR2 SVGIG (reference sequence). Written as DNA, the CDR3 is TGTGCCTGGAGTGGACAGGTTAATCAGCCCCAGCATTTT. Protein: CAWSGQVNQPQHF.

The rearrangement joins TRBV5-1 to TRBJ2-2; tentatively, D is TRBD2 (5 bases). V was clipped by 3 bases and J by 4 bases, with 10 bases between them. The CDR3 is 14 amino acids. Germline V gene data show CDR1 as SGHRS and CDR2 as YFSETQ. The CDR3 spells CASSWGSATGELFF. DNA for the CDR3: TGCGCCAGCAGCTGGGGTAGCGCCACCGGGGAGCTGTTTTTT.

This clonotype was counted many times. The J gene is TRBJ1-2, the V gene TRBV10-3; TRBD1 agrees at 11 bases. Per germline, CDR1 ENHRY and CDR2 SYGVKD. The CDR3 spans 15 residues. V gave up 5 bases and J gave up 5 bases; unmatched junction bases: 7. CDR3 sequence (DNA): TGTGCCATCAGTTCCCCGGGACAGGGGGATTATGGCTACACCTTC. Amino acid sequence: CAISSPGQGDYGYTF.

This clonotype was counted a few times. The gene calls are TRBV6-2 or TRBV6-3 and TRBJ1-5; TRBD1 matches 10 bases. The V gene end was trimmed by 4 bases and the J gene end by 9 bases; junction bases not matched to a gene: 9. Germline V gene sequence: CDR1 MNHEY, CDR2 SVGEGT. The CDR3 sequence is 15 residues long. The CDR3 DNA follows: TGTGCCAGCAGTTCCGGGACAGGGGCGATTTGGCCCCAGCATTTT. It encodes CASSSGTGAIWPQHF.

This clonotype was observed a handful of times. CDR3 amino acids: CASSAAPRGGDYEQYF. In DNA form, the CDR3 reads TGTGCCAGCAGCGCAGCCCCTCGGGGGGGCGACTACGAGCAGTACTTC. The chain couples TRBV9 to TRBJ2-7, with TRBD2 matching 8 bases. This CDR3 is built from 16 residues. Unmatched junction bases numbered 11, after V lost 3 bases and J lost 3 bases. The germline CDR1 and CDR2 sequences are SGDLS and YYNGEE. The full variable domain, rest sourced from reference TRBV9 and TRBJ2-7, is DSGVTQTPKHLITATGQRVTLRCSPRSGDLSVYWYQQSLDQGLQFLIQYYNGEERAKGNILERFSAQQFPDLHSELNLSSLELGDSALYFCASSAAPRGGDYEQYFGPGTRLTVT.

This clonotype was counted a single time. The rearrangement uses TRBV20-1 and TRBJ2-2; 14 bases align to TRBD2. With 1 base clipped from V and 8 bases from J, the junction kept 6 bases outside the gene matches. Germline-derived CDR1 and CDR2 are DFQATT and SNEGSKA (reference sequence). The CDR3 totals 16 residues. This CDR3 is CSARGRTSGRTGELFF. The DNA of the CDR3 is TGCAGTGCTAGAGGGAGGACTAGCGGGAGGACAGGGGAGCTGTTTTTT.

CDR3 residues: CASSHLHEQYF. CDR3 nucleotide sequence: TGTGCCAGCAGCCACCTCCACGAGCAGTACTTC. The chain is built from TRBV3-1 and TRBJ2-7; D remains unclear. This CDR3 has 11 residues. Trimming cost V 3 bases and J 5 bases, with 5 bases left between them. Germline loops: CDR1 LGHDT, CDR2 YNNKEL (reference sequence).

This clonotype showed up just a few times. V is TRBV18 and J is TRBJ2-7; D is unresolved. Trimming took 3 bases from V and 6 from J, leaving 15 bases between them. The germline gives CDR1 KGHSH, CDR2 LQKENI. This CDR3 contains 14 residues. CDR3 residues: CASSPWPRSGEQYF. CDR3 coding DNA: TGTGCCAGCTCACCGTGGCCCCGGTCAGGCGAGCAGTACTTC.

This clonotype was seen more than once but under ten times. This chain links TRBV5-1 with TRBJ2-1, with D unresolved. This CDR3 has 12 residues. Between the trimmed V and J ends, which lost 4 bases and 8 bases, there was a span of 10 bases. Germline lookup yields CDR1 SGHRS and CDR2 YFSETQ. The CDR3 DNA sequence: TGCGCCAGCAGCCTTCGAACCCATGAGCAGTTCTTC. Amino acids: CASSLRTHEQFF.

The chain carries TRBV5-1 and TRBJ1-1, with D tentatively TRBD1 (5 bases). The V end was cut by 4 bases, the J end by 0 bases, with 16 bases between. The CDR3 is made up of 16 amino acids. Germline CDR1 SGHRS, CDR2 YFSETQ. CDR3 sequence reads: CASSPAGTAMNTEAFF. The CDR3 coding sequence is TGCGCCAGCAGCCCCGCCGGGACGGCAATGAACACTGAAGCTTTCTTT.

The sample holds many counts of this clonotype. V is TRBV5-1 and J is TRBJ2-7, with TRBD2 identical over 8 bases. The CDR3 has 18 amino acids. Trimming at V came to 0 bases and at J to 2 bases, leaving 13 bases not matched to a gene. Germline CDR1 SGHRS, CDR2 YFSETQ. This chain's CDR3 is CASSLAGGVAGRTYEQYF. As DNA, the CDR3 is TGCGCCAGCAGCTTGGCAGGTGGGGTAGCGGGACGAACCTACGAGCAGTACTTC. Based on the CDR3 plus reference TRBV5-1 and TRBJ2-7, the full variable domain is KAGVTQTPRYLIKTRGQQVTLSCSPISGHRSVSWYQQTPGQGLQFLFEYFSETQRNKGNFPGRFSGRQFSNSRSEMNVSTLELGDSALYLCASSLAGGVAGRTYEQYFGPGTRLTVT.

The V gene is TRBV5-1, the J gene TRBJ2-1; the match to TRBD2 covers 8 bases. Germline assignment: CDR1 SGHRS and CDR2 YFSETQ. The CDR3 runs to 17 residues. With 0 bases clipped from V and 1 base from J, the junction kept 6 bases outside the gene matches. Here the CDR3 DNA reads TGCGCCAGCAGCTTGGTGACTAGCGCCACGTCCTACAATGAGCAGTTCTTC. Its protein is CASSLVTSATSYNEQFF.

This clonotype was found a few times. The chain uses TRBV3-1 and TRBJ2-5; D possibly matches TRBD1 or TRBD2 (6 bases each). Germline V gene data show CDR1 as LGHDT and CDR2 as YNNKEL (reference sequence). CDR3 size: 15 residues. Trimming removed 3 bases at V and 2 bases at J, with 13 bases between. The CDR3 here is CASSQFIGGQETQYF. Written as DNA, the CDR3 is TGTGCCAGCAGCCAGTTTATAGGGGGGCAAGAGACCCAGTACTTC.

This rearrangement joins TRBV9 to TRBJ2-1; TRBD2 is a possible D gene (6 bases). Trimming left V 5 bases short and J 4 bases short, with 16 bases between. The length of the CDR3 is 15 residues. CDR1 is SGDLS and CDR2 is YYNGEE in the germline V gene. CDR3 residues: CASRSDSGSYNEQFF. CDR3 coding DNA: TGTGCCAGCAGGTCCGATAGCGGATCTTACAATGAGCAGTTCTTC.

The table lists this clonotype with a few counts. This chain connects TRBV5-1 to TRBJ2-3; a weak D match, TRBD2 (6 bases). CDR3 length: 16 amino acids. Trimming took off 2 bases at V and 2 bases at J, with 15 bases between the two ends. CDR1 is SGHRS, CDR2 YFSETQ, per germline. DNA of the CDR3: TGCGCCAGCAGCTTAATGATAGGGAGGTCCACAGATACGCAGTATTTT. This translates into CASSLMIGRSTDTQYF.

The chain uses TRBV24-1 and TRBJ2-3, with D tentatively TRBD2 (5 bases). The CDR3 runs 18 residues. Germline V gene sequence: CDR1 KGHDR, CDR2 SFDVKD. V shed 2 bases and J shed 5 bases, with 22 bases lying between them. The CDR3 nucleotides are TGTGCCACCAGTGATTCCCTCTCGCTCCGGAGGAGTGAAGATACGCAGTATTTT. Translated: CATSDSLSLRRSEDTQYF.

The V and J genes are TRBV5-1 and TRBJ2-2; unclear D gene. The germline CDR1 and CDR2 sequences are SGHRS and YFSETQ. Trimming pared 0 bases from V and 7 bases from J, leaving 10 bases between. This CDR3 comprises 14 residues. CDR3 region: CASSLAVAYGELFF. The CDR3 bases are TGCGCCAGCAGCTTGGCCGTGGCATACGGGGAGCTGTTTTTT.

This clonotype showed up just a few times. The chain combines TRBV20-1 with TRBJ1-5; D ambiguous. V gave up 6 bases and J gave up 2 bases, with 8 bases separating them. The CDR3 is made up of 12 amino acids. CDR1 DFQATT and CDR2 SNEGSKA come from the germline V gene (reference sequence). CDR3 coding DNA: TGCAGTGCCTGGGCGGGCAATCAGCCCCAGCATTTT. Its translation is CSAWAGNQPQHF.

The genes are TRBV20-1 and TRBJ1-1; D gene unclear. With 1 base removed from V and 7 bases from J, the gap between germline ends came to 16 bases. The CDR3 is made up of 14 amino acids. Germline values: CDR1 DFQATT, CDR2 SNEGSKA (reference sequence). DNA of the CDR3: TGCAGTGCTAGAGGTGGGTCCCTACAGAATGAAGCTTTCTTT. This sequence encodes CSARGGSLQNEAFF.

This clonotype was detected many times. The chain combines TRBV12-3 or TRBV12-4 with TRBJ2-7, with 8 bases identical to TRBD2. The length of the CDR3 is 14 residues. Germline trimming cut 7 bases from V and 3 bases from J; bases unmatched to any gene: 8. CDR3 sequence (DNA): TGTGCCAGCACCTTGGGACTAGGAATCTACGAGCAGTACTTC. Amino acids: CASTLGLGIYEQYF.

There are a few counts of this clonotype. The rearrangement links TRBV6-5 to TRBJ1-5, with D maybe TRBD1 (6 bases). Germline assignment: CDR1 MNHEY and CDR2 SVGAGI. V dropped 0 bases and J dropped 5 bases, with 14 bases sitting between them. The length of the CDR3 is 16 residues. CDR3 sequence reads: CASSYSRRTAYQPQHF. Here the CDR3 DNA reads TGTGCCAGCAGTTACTCGAGGAGGACAGCTTATCAGCCCCAGCATTTT.

The CDR3 DNA reads TGCAGTGCTAGAGATGGGGCGGGGGCTACCTACGAGCAGTACTTC. It codes for CSARDGAGATYEQYF. This chain uses TRBV20-1 with TRBJ2-7, with a possible D match to TRBD2 (7 bases). V was pared by 0 bases and J by 2 bases, with 14 bases between. Germline V gene sequence: CDR1 DFQATT, CDR2 SNEGSKA (reference sequence). The CDR3 consists of 15 residues.